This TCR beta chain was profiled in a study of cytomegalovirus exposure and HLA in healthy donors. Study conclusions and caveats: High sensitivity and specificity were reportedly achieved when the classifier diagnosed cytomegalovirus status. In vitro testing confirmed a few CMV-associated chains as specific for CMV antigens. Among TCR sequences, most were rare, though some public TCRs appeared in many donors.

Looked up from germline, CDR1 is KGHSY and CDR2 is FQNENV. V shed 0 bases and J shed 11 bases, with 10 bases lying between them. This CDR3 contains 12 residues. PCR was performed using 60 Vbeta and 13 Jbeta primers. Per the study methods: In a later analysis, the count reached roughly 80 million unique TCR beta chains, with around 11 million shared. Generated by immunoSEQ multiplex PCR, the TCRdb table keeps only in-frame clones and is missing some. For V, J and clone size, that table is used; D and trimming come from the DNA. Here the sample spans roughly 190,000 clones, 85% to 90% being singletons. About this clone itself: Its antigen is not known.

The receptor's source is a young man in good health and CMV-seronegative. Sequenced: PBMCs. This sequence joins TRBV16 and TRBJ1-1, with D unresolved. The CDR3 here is CASSQSSSGAFF. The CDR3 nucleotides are TGTGCCAGCAGCCAATCATCTAGTGGTGCTTTCTTT.